A single sample gave rise to the 14 T cell receptor beta chains below, sequenced in a study of beta chain features in type 1 diabetes. Study observations and caveats: Moderately but significantly shorter TCRB CDR3s were found in Type 1 diabetes patients in all four CD4+ subsets.

These TCRs are of unknown antigen specificity. Sequencing targeted expressed TCRB transcripts, as all isolated RNA had been reverse transcribed. Only in-frame clones appear in the TCRdb table, and some are missing; sequencing was by immunoSEQ multiplex PCR. The sample holds hundreds of thousands of clones; roughly 13% are singletons and the top ten take around 0.022%. The sample taken for sequencing was naive CD4+ T cells from blood. The receptors come from a man between 18 and 29 years old with type 1 diabetes.

The rearrangement links TRBV7-2 to TRBJ2-6; no clear D gene. CDR1 and CDR2 (germline): SGHTA, FQGNSA. Between the trimmed V and J ends, which lost 1 base and 3 bases, there was a span of 10 bases. The CDR3 consists of 16 residues. DNA of the CDR3: TGTGCCAGCAGCTTAGTACGGCACGGTGGGGCCAACGTCCTGACTTTC. It codes for CASSLVRHGGANVLTF.

In this sample, this clone turned up a few times. The chain links TRBV7-2 to TRBJ2-3; perhaps TRBD1 as D (6 bases). The V end was cut by 2 bases, the J end by 5 bases, with 11 bases between. Germline V gene sequence: CDR1 SGHTA, CDR2 FQGNSA. The CDR3 consists of 14 residues. CDR3 sequence (DNA): TGTGCCAGCAGCTTATCTGGACAGCTAGATACGCAGTATTTT. As protein: CASSLSGQLDTQYF.

The chain recombines TRBV18 with TRBJ2-5; TRBD2 is a possible D gene (6 bases). This CDR3 region has 15 residues. V gave up 3 bases and J gave up 1 base, with 12 bases separating them. Germline V gives CDR1 KGHSH, CDR2 LQKENI. CDR3 region: CASSPPLAFQETQYF. Written as DNA, the CDR3 is TGTGCCAGCTCACCCCCACTAGCTTTCCAAGAGACCCAGTACTTC.

This chain links TRBV5-5 with TRBJ1-1; TRBD1 matches at 8 bases. This CDR3 spans 15 amino acids. Trimming took 4 bases from V and 7 from J; bases not matched to a gene: 12. Looked up from germline, CDR1 is SGHKS and CDR2 is YYEKEE (reference sequence). The CDR3 DNA follows: TGTGCCAGCAGCGCCTCACTGACAGGGGTGAGTGAAGCTTTCTTT. Translating it yields CASSASLTGVSEAFF.

The J gene is TRBJ1-1, the V gene TRBV6-6; D might be TRBD1 (5 bases). This CDR3 is 13 amino acids long. V gave up 2 bases and J gave up 4 bases, with 8 bases separating them. Germline V CDR1 and CDR2: MNHNY, SVGAGI (reference sequence). The CDR3 nucleotides read TGTGCCAGCAGTTACAAAACAGGCACTGAAGCTTTCTTT. Amino acid sequence: CASSYKTGTEAFF.

This clone appeared a few times. The chain is built from TRBV19 and TRBJ2-5; D is unresolved. Germline loops: CDR1 LNHDA, CDR2 SQIVND (reference sequence). The ends were cut back, 4 bases at V and 1 base at J, with 7 bases in the middle. The CDR3 spans 13 residues. CDR3 sequence reads: CASSTTFQETQYF. The CDR3 region has the DNA TGTGCCAGTAGTACCACGTTCCAAGAGACCCAGTACTTC. Filled out from reference TRBV19 and TRBJ2-5, the complete variable domain reads DGGITQSPKYLFRKEGQNVTLSCEQNLNHDAMYWYRQDPGQGLRLIYYSQIVNDFQKGDIAEGYSVSREKKESFPLTVTSAQKNPTAFYLCASSTTFQETQYFGPGTRLLVL.

The chain has TRBV11-2 and TRBJ2-1, with D perhaps matching TRBD1 or TRBD2 (5 bases each). Germline CDR1 SGHAT, CDR2 FQNNGV. The CDR3 length is 16 residues. Trimming removed 6 bases from V and 4 bases from J, with 19 bases in between. The CDR3 is CASRIIKGPLYNEQFF. The CDR3 DNA sequence: TGTGCCAGCAGAATCATTAAGGGACCACTATACAATGAGCAGTTCTTC.

Comments on this clone: Other DNA sequences in this specimen translate into the identical CDR3. The V call is TRBV6-5, the J call TRBJ2-7; D uncertain. The germline V and J ends were trimmed by 4 bases and 3 bases, with 7 bases remaining between them. There are 12 residues in the CDR3. Germline V CDR1 and CDR2: MNHEY, SVGAGI. The CDR3 protein is CASSSDGYEQYF. The DNA of the CDR3 is TGTGCCAGCAGTTCGGACGGCTACGAGCAGTACTTC.

There are a few counts of this clone. The V and J genes are TRBV19 and TRBJ2-5; no clear D gene. From germline, CDR1 is LNHDA and CDR2 SQIVND (reference sequence). This CDR3 is built from 13 residues. The ends were cut back, 5 bases at V and 1 base at J, with 8 bases in the middle. The CDR3 spells CASSDNPQETQYF. CDR3 coding DNA: TGTGCCAGTAGTGATAACCCCCAAGAGACCCAGTACTTC.

The sample holds a few counts of this clone. The chain carries TRBV6-1 and TRBJ2-6; D remains unclear. The CDR3 has 14 amino acids. V lost 7 bases, J lost 0 bases, and 7 bases lay in between. Per germline, CDR1 MNHNS and CDR2 SASEGT. The CDR3 loop is CASTGSSGANVLTF. CDR3 coding DNA: TGTGCCAGCACCGGAAGCTCTGGGGCCAACGTCCTGACTTTC.

This clone has only a few counts. The chain combines TRBV6-6 with TRBJ1-5; D is uncertain. Trimming left V 1 base short and J 4 bases short, with 5 bases between. The germline V gene encodes CDR1 MNHNY and CDR2 SVGAGI (reference sequence). This CDR3 is built from 13 residues. The CDR3 sequence: CASSYLGNQPQHF. The CDR3 region has the DNA TGTGCCAGCAGTTACTTAGGAAATCAGCCCCAGCATTTT.

This clone turned up a few times. This chain uses TRBV5-6 with TRBJ2-7, with TRBD1 as a possible D gene (5 bases). Germline V gene lookup returns CDR1 SGHDT and CDR2 YYEEEE. The V end was cut by 3 bases, the J end by 0 bases, with 7 bases between. This CDR3 spans 13 amino acids. The chain's CDR3 is CASSSTVSYEQYF. The CDR3 DNA reads TGTGCCAGCAGCTCGACAGTCTCCTACGAGCAGTACTTC.

This clone was detected a few times. V usage is TRBV6-1 and J usage is TRBJ2-6, with 9 bases identical to TRBD2. The CDR3 loop spans 17 amino acids. Germline CDR1 is MNHNS and CDR2 is SASEGT. V shed 2 bases, J shed 2 bases, and the junction held 4 bases outside the gene matches. Here the CDR3 DNA reads TGTGCCAGCAGTGAATGGGCTAGCGGGGCTGGGGCCAACGTCCTGACTTTC. This sequence encodes CASSEWASGAGANVLTF.

This clone was seen only a few times. V and J are TRBV7-9 and TRBJ2-2; 10 bases are shared with TRBD1. After removal of 5 bases from V and 1 base from J, the junction contained 7 bases not matched to a gene. CDR1 and CDR2 (germline): SEHNR, FQNEAQ (reference sequence). The CDR3 spans 17 residues. The CDR3 DNA sequence: TGTGCCAGCAGCCGCCAGTGGGACAGGGGGAACACCGGGGAGCTGTTTTTT. Encoded protein: CASSRQWDRGNTGELFF.